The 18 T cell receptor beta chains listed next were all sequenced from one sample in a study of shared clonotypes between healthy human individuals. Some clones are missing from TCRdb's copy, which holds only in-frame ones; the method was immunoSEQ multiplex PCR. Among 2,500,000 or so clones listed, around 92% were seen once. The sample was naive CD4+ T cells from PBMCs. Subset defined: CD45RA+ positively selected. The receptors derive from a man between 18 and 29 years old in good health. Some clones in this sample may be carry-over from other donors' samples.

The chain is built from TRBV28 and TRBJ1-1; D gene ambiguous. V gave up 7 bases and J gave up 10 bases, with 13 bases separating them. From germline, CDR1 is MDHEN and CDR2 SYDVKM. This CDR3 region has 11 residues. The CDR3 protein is CASIFARRAFF. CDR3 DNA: TGTGCCAGCATCTTCGCAAGGCGAGCTTTCTTT.

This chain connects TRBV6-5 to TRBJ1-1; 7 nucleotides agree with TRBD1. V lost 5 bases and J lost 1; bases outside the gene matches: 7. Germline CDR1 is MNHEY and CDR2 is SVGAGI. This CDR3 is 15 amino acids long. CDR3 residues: CASSQNWDRNTEAFF. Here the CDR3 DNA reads TGTGCCAGCAGTCAAAACTGGGACAGGAACACTGAAGCTTTCTTT.

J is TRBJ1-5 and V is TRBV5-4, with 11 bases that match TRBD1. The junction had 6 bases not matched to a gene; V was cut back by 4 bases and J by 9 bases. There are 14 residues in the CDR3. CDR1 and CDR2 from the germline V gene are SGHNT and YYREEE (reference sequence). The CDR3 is CASSPGTGGMPQHF. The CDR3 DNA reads TGTGCCAGCAGCCCGGGGACAGGGGGAATGCCCCAGCATTTT.

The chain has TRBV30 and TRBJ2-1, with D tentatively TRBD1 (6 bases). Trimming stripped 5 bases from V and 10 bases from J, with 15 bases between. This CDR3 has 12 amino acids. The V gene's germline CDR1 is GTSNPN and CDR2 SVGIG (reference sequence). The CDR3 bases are TGTGCCTGGGCGGGCTCAGGGGAAGAGCAGTTCTTC. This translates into CAWAGSGEEQFF.

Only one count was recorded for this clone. The CDR3 protein is CAWSMYPPRQGGSPLHF. CDR3 in DNA: TGTGCCTGGAGTATGTACCCCCCCCGGCAGGGAGGATCACCCCTCCACTTT. The V call is TRBV30, the J call TRBJ1-6; tentatively, D is TRBD1 (5 bases). The V and J ends lost 2 bases and 10 bases respectively, with 24 bases between them. Germline CDR1 reads GTSNPN; CDR2 reads SVGIG (reference sequence). CDR3 size: 17 residues. The whole variable domain, filled in from reference TRBV30 and TRBJ1-6, reads SQTIHQWPATLVQPVGSPLSLECTVEGTSNPNLYWYRQAAGRGLQLLFYSVGIGQISSEVPQNLSASRPQDRQFILSSKKLLLSDSGFYLCAWSMYPPRQGGSPLHFGNGTRLTVT.

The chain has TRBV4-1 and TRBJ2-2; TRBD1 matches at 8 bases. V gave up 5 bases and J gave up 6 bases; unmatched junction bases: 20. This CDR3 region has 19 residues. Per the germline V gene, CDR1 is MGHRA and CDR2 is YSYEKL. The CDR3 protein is CASSFQKRLGQGASGELFF. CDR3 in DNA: TGCGCCAGCAGCTTTCAAAAGAGATTGGGGCAGGGGGCCTCCGGGGAGCTGTTTTTT.

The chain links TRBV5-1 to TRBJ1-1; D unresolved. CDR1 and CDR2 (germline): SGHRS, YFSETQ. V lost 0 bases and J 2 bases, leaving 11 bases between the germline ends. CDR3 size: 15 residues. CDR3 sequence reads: CASSLAEVRNTEAFF. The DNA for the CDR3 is TGCGCCAGCAGCTTGGCCGAGGTCCGCAACACTGAAGCTTTCTTT.

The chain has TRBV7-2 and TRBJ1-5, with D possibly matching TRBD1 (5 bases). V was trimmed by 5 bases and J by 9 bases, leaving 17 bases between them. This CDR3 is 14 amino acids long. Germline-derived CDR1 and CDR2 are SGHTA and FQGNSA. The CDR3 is CASSPEVGGRPQHF. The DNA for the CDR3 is TGTGCCAGCAGCCCAGAGGTGGGGGGGAGGCCCCAGCATTTT.

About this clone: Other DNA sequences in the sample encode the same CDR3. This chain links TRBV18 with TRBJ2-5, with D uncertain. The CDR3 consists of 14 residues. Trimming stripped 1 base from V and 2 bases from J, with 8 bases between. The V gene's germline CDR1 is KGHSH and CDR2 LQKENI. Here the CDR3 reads CASSPLHSQETQYF. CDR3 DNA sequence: TGTGCCAGCTCACCACTACACAGTCAAGAGACCCAGTACTTC.

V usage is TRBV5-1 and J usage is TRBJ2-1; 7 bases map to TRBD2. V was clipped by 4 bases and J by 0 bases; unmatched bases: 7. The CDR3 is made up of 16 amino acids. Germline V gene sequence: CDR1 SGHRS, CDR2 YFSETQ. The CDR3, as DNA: TGCGCCAGCAGCGTTCGGGGGGAATCCTCCTACAATGAGCAGTTCTTC. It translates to CASSVRGESSYNEQFF.

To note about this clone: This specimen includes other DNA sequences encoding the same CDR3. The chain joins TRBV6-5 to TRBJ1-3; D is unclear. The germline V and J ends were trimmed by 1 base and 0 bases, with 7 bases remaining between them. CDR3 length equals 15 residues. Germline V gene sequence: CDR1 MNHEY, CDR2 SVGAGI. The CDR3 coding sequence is TGTGCCAGCAGTTACTTGGGAGGCTCTGGAAACACCATATATTTT. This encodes CASSYLGGSGNTIYF.

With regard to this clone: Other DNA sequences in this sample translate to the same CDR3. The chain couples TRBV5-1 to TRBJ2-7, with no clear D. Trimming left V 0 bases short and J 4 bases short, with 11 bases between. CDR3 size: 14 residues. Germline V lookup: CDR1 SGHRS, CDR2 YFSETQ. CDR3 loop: CASSLGDTVYEQYF. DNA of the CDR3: TGCGCCAGCAGCTTGGGCGACACCGTATACGAGCAGTACTTC.

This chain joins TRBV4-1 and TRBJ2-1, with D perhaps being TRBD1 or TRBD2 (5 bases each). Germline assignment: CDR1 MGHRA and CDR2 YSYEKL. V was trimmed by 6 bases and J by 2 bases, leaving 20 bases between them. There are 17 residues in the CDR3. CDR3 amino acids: CASRHMGDPSPYNEQFF. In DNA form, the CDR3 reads TGCGCCAGCAGACATATGGGGGATCCATCGCCCTACAATGAGCAGTTCTTC.

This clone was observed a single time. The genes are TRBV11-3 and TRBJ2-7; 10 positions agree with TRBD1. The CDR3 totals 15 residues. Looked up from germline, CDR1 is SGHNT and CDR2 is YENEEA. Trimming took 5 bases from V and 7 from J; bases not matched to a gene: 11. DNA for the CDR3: TGTGCCAGCAGCCTCTCGGGGACAGGGGCAACGGAGCAGTACTTC. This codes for CASSLSGTGATEQYF. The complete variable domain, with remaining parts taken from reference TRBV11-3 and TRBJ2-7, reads EAGVVQSPRYKIIEKKQPVAFWCNPISGHNTLYWYLQNLGQGPELLIRYENEEAVDDSQLPKDRFSAERLKGVDSTLKIQPAELGDSAVYLCASSLSGTGATEQYFGPGTRLTVT.

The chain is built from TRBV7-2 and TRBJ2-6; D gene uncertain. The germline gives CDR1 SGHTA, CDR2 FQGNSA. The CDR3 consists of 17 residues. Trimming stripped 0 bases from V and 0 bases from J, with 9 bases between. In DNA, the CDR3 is TGTGCCAGCAGCTTAGCCCTAGTCAACTCTGGGGCCAACGTCCTGACTTTC. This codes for CASSLALVNSGANVLTF.

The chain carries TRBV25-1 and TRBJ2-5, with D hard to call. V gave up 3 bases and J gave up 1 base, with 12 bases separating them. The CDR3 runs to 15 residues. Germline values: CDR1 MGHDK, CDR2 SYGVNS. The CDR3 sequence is CASSDSVSTQETQYF. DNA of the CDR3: TGTGCCAGCAGTGATTCCGTCTCTACCCAAGAGACCCAGTACTTC.

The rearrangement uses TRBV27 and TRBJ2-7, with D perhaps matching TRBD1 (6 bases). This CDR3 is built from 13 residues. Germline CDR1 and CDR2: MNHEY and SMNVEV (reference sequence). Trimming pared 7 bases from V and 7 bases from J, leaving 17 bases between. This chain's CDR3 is CASKNQGRWEQYF. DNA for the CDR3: TGTGCCAGCAAGAACCAGGGGCGATGGGAGCAGTACTTC.

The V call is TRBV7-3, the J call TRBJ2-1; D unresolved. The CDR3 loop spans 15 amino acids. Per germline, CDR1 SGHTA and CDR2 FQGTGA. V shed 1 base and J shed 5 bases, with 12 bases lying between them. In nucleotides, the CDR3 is TGTGCCAGCAGCTTAATGGGGATTTCCCACAATGAGCAGTTCTTC. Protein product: CASSLMGISHNEQFF.